These T cell receptor beta chains were read from a single sample in a study of T cells in tumors after PD-1 blockade. The data were produced by immunoSEQ multiplex PCR, yet TCRdb's version contains in-frame clones alone and is incomplete. The sample lists about 14,000 clones, about 82% seen once, with roughly 25% in the top ten. The sequences come from PBMCs, collected after anti-PD-1 treatment. These receptors came from a human donor with basal cell carcinoma. The CDR3 runs from the conserved cysteine through the conserved F or W. The D gene is left open where the match is weak. Clone size is stated in some rows and not others, as once, few, many or a class when expanded.

>once|TRBV18|NA|TRBJ2-1
TGTGCCAGCTCACCACCGACGGGCCTCACCCAAAAAAATGAGCAGTTCTTC
CASSPPTGLTQKNEQFF
>NA|TRBV2|NA|TRBJ1-1
TGTGCCAGCAGTACCGGGGTGAACACTGAAGCTTTCTTT
CASSTGVNTEAFF
>NA|TRBV30|NA|TRBJ1-2
TGTGCCTGGAGTTCAGGCCTTGGGGGCTACACCTTC
CAWSSGLGGYTF
>NA|TRBV4-1|TRBD2|TRBJ2-1
TGCGCCAGCAGCCCCGCTAGCGGGAGCTCCTACAATGAGCAGTTCTTC
CASSPASGSSYNEQFF
>NA|TRBV4-2|NA|TRBJ2-1
TGTGCCAGCAGCCAAGAAAGGACAGCTTACAATGAGCAGTTCTTC
CASSQERTAYNEQFF
>NA|TRBV7-3|NA|TRBJ2-1
TGTGCCAGCAGCTCTCCGTTGGGAGGAGGAGGCAATGAGCAGTTCTTC
CASSSPLGGGGNEQFF
>NA|TRBV27|TRBD2|TRBJ2-3
TGTGCCAGCAGTTTTGTGGTAGCGGGAGCGGATACGCAGTATTTT
CASSFVVAGADTQYF
>NA|TRBV19|NA|TRBJ2-3
TGTGCCAGTAGTTTTACGGTCGGGAGAAGCACAGATACGCAGTATTTT
CASSFTVGRSTDTQYF
>NA|TRBV7-5|NA|TRBJ2-6
TGTGCCAGAAGCTTAGAGAGAGGAGCCACTGGGGCCAACGTCCTGACTTTC
CARSLERGATGANVLTF
>NA|TRBV5-5|TRBD1|TRBJ1-1
TGTGCCAGCAGCTTGCGGACAGGCGCCAACACTGAAGCTTTCTTT
CASSLRTGANTEAFF
>NA|TRBV5-1|TRBD1|TRBJ1-2
TGCGCCAGCAGCTCGGGACAGGGTGGATTGGGTGGCTACACCTTC
CASSSGQGGLGGYTF
>NA|TRBV7-8|TRBD1|TRBJ1-3
TGTGCCAGCAGCTTGGGACAGGTCTCTGGAAACACCATATATTTT
CASSLGQVSGNTIYF
>medium-sized|TRBV27|NA|TRBJ1-1
TGTGCCAGCAGTTCTAGGGCGGGAGCCTCCACCAACACTGAAGCTTTCTTT
CASSSRAGASTNTEAFF
>few|TRBV11-3|NA|TRBJ2-3
TGTGCCAGCAGCTTGACGTCTAGCACAGATACGCAGTATTTT
CASSLTSSTDTQYF
>NA|TRBV7-9|TRBD1|TRBJ1-3
TGTGCCAGCAGCTTAGTTCGGCAGGGGGCGAACACCATATATTTT
CASSLVRQGANTIYF
>NA|TRBV21-1|NA|TRBJ1-1
TGTGCCAGCAGCACCCACGAGAGGAACACTGAAGCTTTCTTT
CASSTHERNTEAFF